This T cell receptor (beta chain) was retrieved from a study of blood T cell repertoires in COVID-19. Repertoires were generated with immunoSEQ multiplex PCR, while TCRdb's copy carries only in-frame clones and drops some. The repertoire holds 200,000 to 250,000 clones, with approximately 90% as singletons. This clonotype originated in a woman aged 18-30 years who had recovered from COVID-19. The sample comprised peripheral blood.

The DNA of the CDR3 is TGTGCCAGCAGCCCGCGTATAGGGGGGGATGAGCAGTTCTTC. This gives the protein CASSPRIGGDEQFF. The chain links TRBV6-2 or TRBV6-3 to TRBJ2-1; perhaps TRBD2 as D (7 bases). Looked up from germline, CDR1 is MNHEY and CDR2 is SVGEGT. Between the trimmed V and J ends, which lost 6 bases and 8 bases, there was a span of 17 bases. CDR3 length equals 14 residues.